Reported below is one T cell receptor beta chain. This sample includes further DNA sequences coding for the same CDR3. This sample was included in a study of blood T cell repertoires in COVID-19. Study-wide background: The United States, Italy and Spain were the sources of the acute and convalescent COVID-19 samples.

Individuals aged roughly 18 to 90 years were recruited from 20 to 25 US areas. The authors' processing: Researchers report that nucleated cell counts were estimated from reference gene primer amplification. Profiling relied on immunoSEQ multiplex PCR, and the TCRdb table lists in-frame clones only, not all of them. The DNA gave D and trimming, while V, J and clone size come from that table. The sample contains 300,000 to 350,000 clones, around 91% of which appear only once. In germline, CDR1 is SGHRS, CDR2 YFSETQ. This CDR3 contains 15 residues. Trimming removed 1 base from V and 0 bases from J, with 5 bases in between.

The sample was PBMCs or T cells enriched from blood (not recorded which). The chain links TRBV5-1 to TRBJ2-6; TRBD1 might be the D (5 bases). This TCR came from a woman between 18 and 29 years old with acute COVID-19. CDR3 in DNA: TGCGCCAGCAGCTTGACAGGCTCTGGGGCCAACGTCCTGACTTTC. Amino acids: CASSLTGSGANVLTF.